The entry below describes one TCR beta chain. Researchers ran the PCR with 60 Vbeta and 13 Jbeta primers. Produced via immunoSEQ multiplex PCR; TCRdb's table is partial and in-frame only. The sample shows under 200,000 clones, under 80% of them seen only once. The sample originates from a study of cytomegalovirus exposure and HLA in healthy donors. Germline loops: CDR1 LNHDA, CDR2 SQIVND (reference sequence). CDR3 length: 16 amino acids. J gave up 0 bases and V 5 bases, and 5 bases lay outside the gene matches. Sequencing used PBMCs. The origin of this receptor is a woman aged 25 to 39 in good health and CMV-seronegative. This chain uses TRBV19 with TRBJ1-5, with TRBD1 matching 9 bases. CDR3 region: CASSRDRAYSNQPQHF. Here the CDR3 DNA reads TGTGCCAGTAGTCGGGACAGGGCCTATAGCAATCAGCCCCAGCATTTT.